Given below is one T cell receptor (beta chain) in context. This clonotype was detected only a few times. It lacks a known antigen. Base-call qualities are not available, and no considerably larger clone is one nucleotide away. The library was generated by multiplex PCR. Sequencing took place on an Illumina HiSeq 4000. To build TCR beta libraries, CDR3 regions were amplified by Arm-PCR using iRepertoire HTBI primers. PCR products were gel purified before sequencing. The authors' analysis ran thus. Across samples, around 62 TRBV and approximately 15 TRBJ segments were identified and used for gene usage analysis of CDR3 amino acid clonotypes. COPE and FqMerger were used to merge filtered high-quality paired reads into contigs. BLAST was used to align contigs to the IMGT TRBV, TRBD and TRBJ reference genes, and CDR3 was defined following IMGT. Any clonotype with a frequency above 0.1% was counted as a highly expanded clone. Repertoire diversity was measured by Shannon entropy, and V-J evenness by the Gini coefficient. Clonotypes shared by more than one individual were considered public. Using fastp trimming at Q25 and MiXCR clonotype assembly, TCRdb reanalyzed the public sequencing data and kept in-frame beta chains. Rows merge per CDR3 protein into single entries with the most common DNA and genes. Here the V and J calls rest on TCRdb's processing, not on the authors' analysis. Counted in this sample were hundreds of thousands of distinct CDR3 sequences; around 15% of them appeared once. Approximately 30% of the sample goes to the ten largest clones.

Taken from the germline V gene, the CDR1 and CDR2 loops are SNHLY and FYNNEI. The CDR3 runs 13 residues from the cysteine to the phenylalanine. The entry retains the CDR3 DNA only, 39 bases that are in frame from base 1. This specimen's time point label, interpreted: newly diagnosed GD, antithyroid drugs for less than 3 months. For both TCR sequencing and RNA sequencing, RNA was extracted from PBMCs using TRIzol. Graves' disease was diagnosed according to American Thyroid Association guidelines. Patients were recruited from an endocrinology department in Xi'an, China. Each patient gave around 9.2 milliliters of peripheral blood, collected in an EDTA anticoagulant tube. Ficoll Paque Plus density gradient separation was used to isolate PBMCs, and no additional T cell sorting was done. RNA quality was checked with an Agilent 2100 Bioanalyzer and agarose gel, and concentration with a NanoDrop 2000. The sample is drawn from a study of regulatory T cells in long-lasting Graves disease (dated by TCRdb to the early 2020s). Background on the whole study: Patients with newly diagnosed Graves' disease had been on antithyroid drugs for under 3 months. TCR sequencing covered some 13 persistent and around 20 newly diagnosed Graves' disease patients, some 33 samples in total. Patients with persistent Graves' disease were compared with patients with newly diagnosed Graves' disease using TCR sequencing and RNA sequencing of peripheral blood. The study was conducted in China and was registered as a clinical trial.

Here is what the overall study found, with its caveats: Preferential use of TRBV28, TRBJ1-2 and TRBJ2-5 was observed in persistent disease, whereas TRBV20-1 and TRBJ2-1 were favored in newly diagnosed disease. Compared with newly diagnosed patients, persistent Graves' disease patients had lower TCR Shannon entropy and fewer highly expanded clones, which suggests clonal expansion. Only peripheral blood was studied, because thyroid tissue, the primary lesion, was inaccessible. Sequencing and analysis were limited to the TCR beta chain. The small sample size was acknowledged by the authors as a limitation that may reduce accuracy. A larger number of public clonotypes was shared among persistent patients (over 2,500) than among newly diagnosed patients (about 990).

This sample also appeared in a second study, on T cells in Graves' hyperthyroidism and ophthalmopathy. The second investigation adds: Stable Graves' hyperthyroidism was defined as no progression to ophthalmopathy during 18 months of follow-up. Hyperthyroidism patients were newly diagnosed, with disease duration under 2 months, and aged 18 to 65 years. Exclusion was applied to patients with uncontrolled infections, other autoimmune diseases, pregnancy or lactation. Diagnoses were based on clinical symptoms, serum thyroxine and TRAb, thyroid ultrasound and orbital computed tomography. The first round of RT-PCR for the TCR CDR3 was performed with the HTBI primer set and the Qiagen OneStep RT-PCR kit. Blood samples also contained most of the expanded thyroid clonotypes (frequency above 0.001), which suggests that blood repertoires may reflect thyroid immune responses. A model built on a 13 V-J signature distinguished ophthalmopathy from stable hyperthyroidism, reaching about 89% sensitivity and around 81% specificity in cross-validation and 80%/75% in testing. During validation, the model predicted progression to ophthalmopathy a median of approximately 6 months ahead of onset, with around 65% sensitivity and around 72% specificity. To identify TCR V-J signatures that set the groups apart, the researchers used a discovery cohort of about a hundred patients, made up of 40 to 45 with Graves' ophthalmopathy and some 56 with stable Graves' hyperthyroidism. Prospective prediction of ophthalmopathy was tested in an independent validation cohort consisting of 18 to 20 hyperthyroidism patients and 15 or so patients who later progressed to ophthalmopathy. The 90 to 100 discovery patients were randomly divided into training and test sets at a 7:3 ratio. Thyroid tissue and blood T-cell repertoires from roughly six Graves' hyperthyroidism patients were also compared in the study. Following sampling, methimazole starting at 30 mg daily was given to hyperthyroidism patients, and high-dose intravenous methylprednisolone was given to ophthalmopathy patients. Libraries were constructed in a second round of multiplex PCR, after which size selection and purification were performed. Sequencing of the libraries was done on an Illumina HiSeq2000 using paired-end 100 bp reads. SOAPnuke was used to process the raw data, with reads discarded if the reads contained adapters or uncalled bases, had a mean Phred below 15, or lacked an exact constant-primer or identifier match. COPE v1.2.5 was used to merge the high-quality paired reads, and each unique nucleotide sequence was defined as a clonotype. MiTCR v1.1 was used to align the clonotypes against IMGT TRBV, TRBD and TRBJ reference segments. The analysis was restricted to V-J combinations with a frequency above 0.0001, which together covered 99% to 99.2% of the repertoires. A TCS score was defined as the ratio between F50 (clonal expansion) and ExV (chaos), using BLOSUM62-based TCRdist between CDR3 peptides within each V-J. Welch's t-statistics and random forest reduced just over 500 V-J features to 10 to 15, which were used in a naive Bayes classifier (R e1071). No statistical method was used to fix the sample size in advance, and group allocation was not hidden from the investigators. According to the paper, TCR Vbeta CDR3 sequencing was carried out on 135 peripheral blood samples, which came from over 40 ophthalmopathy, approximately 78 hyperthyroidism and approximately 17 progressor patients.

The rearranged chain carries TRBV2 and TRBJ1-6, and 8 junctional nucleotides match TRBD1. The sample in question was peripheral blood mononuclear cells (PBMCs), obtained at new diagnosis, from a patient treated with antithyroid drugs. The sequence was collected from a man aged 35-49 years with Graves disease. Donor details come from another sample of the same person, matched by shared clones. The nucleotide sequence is TGTGCAGGAGGACAGGGACTTCCTCCACCCCTCCACTTT. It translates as CAGGQGLPPPLHF. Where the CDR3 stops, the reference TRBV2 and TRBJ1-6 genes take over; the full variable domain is EPEVTQTPSHQVTQMGQEVILRCVPISNHLYFYWYRQILGQKVEFLVSFYNNEISEKSEIFDDQFSVERPDGSNFTLKIRSTKLEDSAMYFCAGGQGLPPPLHFGNGTRLTVT.